This TCR beta chain stems from a study of CD8 T cells in ankylosing spondylitis. In germline, CDR1 is MNHEY, CDR2 SVGEGT. Trimming cost V 0 bases and J 10 bases; bases outside gene matches: 6. The CDR3 covers 15 residues. This clonotype was picked up many times. For TCR beta, libraries came from quantitative 5'-RACE with molecular barcodes. TCRdb recomputed calls from the 5' RACE reads with MiXCR, one row per CDR3 protein. Counted here are about 240,000 distinct CDR3 sequences, 8% to 9.5% occurring once; the ten biggest clones make up about 6.5%. V and J are TRBV6-2 or TRBV6-3 and TRBJ1-4, with 9 bases aligning to TRBD1. Material: blood, either unsorted or a sorted T cell fraction (not recorded which). The clonotype originates from a male donor with ankylosing spondylitis or in good health (not recorded which). The CDR3 spells CASSYSGQGGGKLFF. DNA for the CDR3: TGTGCCAGCAGTTACTCGGGACAGGGAGGAGGAAAACTGTTTTTT.